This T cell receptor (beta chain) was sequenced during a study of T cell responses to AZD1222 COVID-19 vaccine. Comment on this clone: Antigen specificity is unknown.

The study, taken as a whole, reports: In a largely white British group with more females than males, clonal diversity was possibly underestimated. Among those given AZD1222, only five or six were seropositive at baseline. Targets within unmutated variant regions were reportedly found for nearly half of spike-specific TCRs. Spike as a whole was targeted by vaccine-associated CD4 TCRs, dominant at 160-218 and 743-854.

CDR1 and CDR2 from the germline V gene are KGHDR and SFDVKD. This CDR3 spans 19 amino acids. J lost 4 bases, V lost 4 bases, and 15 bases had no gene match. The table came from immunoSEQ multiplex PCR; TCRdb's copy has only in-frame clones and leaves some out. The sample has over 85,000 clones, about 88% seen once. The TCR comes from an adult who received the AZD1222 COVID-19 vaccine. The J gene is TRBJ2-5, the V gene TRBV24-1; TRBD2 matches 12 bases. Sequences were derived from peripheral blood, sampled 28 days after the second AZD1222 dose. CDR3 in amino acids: CATSDPGASGGAGRETQYF. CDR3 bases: TGTGCCACCAGTGACCCCGGAGCTAGCGGGGGGGCGGGGCGAGAGACCCAGTACTTC.